Following are 12 T cell receptor beta chains from one sample sequenced in a study of CD8+ T cells in alopecia areata. RNA was extracted and reverse transcribed into cDNA as the sequencing template. Profiled with immunoSEQ multiplex PCR; TCRdb holds only in-frame clones, not every one. The sample includes 90,000 to 100,000 clones, under 70% seen only once; the top ten take roughly a sixth. As to treatment: oral pan-JAK inhibitor, 5-10 mg twice daily. Here the sequenced sample was CD8+ T cells sorted from blood, taken at week 4, from a patient treated with tofacitinib. The receptors here all came from a human donor with alopecia areata.

This chain joins TRBV29-1 and TRBJ1-2, with D maybe TRBD1 (6 bases). CDR1 is SQVTM and CDR2 is ANQGSEA in the germline V gene. V lost 4 bases and J 8 bases, leaving 32 bases between the germline ends. The CDR3 contains 18 residues. CDR3 in amino acids: CSVGPLTGFPVLVTGYTF. The DNA for the CDR3 is TGCAGCGTTGGTCCCCTGACAGGTTTTCCAGTCCTTGTTACCGGCTACACCTTC.

The V gene is TRBV2, the J gene TRBJ1-1, with TRBD1 matching over 7 bases. V gave up 8 bases and J gave up 1 base; unmatched junction bases: 10. CDR1 is SNHLY and CDR2 is FYNNEI in the germline V gene. The CDR3 runs 15 residues. The CDR3 loop is CASPDTDRPNTEAFF. Here the CDR3 DNA reads TGTGCCAGCCCAGATACGGACAGGCCGAACACTGAAGCTTTCTTT.

The chain carries TRBV5-4 and TRBJ2-7; no clear D. CDR3 length: 14 residues. Trimming pared 3 bases from V and 4 bases from J, leaving 14 bases between. Germline V gene data show CDR1 as SGHNT and CDR2 as YYREEE (reference sequence). In DNA, the CDR3 is TGTGCCAGCAGCTCCCTATATAGTGTGTACGAGCAGTACTTC. Protein sequence: CASSSLYSVYEQYF.

V and J are TRBV5-1 and TRBJ1-1; TRBD1 might be the D (6 bases). Between the trimmed V and J ends, which lost 2 bases and 4 bases, there was a span of 9 bases. Germline-derived CDR1 and CDR2 are SGHRS and YFSETQ. There are 13 residues in the CDR3. In nucleotides, the CDR3 is TGCGCCAGCAGCTTTAGGGGGGGCACTGAAGCTTTCTTT. This gives the protein CASSFRGGTEAFF.

The chain couples TRBV5-1 to TRBJ1-1; TRBD1 might be the D (5 bases). CDR1 is SGHRS and CDR2 is YFSETQ in the germline V gene. There are 15 residues in the CDR3. V lost 0 bases and J lost 5, with 14 bases in between. CDR3 residues: CASSLAMGRRTEAFF. Here the CDR3 DNA reads TGCGCCAGCAGCTTGGCCATGGGGCGTAGGACTGAAGCTTTCTTT.

The chain links TRBV4-3 to TRBJ1-1; D is ambiguous. The V and J ends lost 0 bases and 7 bases respectively, with 12 bases between them. The germline CDR1 and CDR2 sequences are LGHNA and YSLEER. The CDR3 covers 14 residues. CDR3 in amino acids: CASSQDRGVIEAFF. DNA for the CDR3: TGCGCCAGCAGCCAAGATCGTGGGGTGATTGAAGCTTTCTTT.

This clone was counted a few times. The V gene is TRBV7-9, the J gene TRBJ2-7; possibly TRBD1 for D (5 bases). The CDR3 has 16 residues. Germline values: CDR1 SEHNR, CDR2 FQNEAQ (reference sequence). With 5 bases removed from V and 2 bases from J, the gap between germline ends came to 19 bases. Here the CDR3 reads CASSPRVARETYEQYF. CDR3 DNA: TGTGCCAGCAGCCCCCGCGTAGCCAGGGAAACCTACGAGCAGTACTTC.

The chain joins TRBV6-1 to TRBJ1-4; TRBD1 aligns across 7 bases. CDR1 is MNHNS and CDR2 is SASEGT in the germline V gene. The CDR3 covers 14 residues. V dropped 6 bases and J dropped 3; count of bases not matched to a gene: 4. CDR3 loop: CASRVGTANEKLFF. CDR3 nucleotide sequence: TGTGCCAGCAGGGTCGGGACAGCTAATGAAAAACTGTTTTTT.

This clone came up a few times. The chain carries TRBV4-1 and TRBJ1-2; D is unresolved. This CDR3 is 15 amino acids long. V gave up 0 bases and J gave up 3 bases, with 11 bases separating them. CDR1 is MGHRA, CDR2 YSYEKL, per germline. This CDR3 reads CASSQERWGDYGYTF. DNA for the CDR3: TGCGCCAGCAGCCAAGAAAGGTGGGGAGACTATGGCTACACCTTC.

V and J are TRBV15 and TRBJ2-1; D is unresolved. Per the germline V gene, CDR1 is LNHNV and CDR2 is YYDKDF (reference sequence). The CDR3 is 16 amino acids. Trimming took off 1 base at V and 0 bases at J, with 10 bases between the two ends. The CDR3 region has the DNA TGTGCCACCAGCAGAGCCCCATCCAGCTCCTACAATGAGCAGTTCTTC. It yields the protein CATSRAPSSSYNEQFF. Combining the CDR3 with reference TRBV15 and TRBJ2-1 gives the whole variable domain DAMVIQNPRYQVTQFGKPVTLSCSQTLNHNVMYWYQQKSSQAPKLLFHYYDKDFNNEADTPDNFQSRRPNTSFCFLDIRSPGLGDTAMYLCATSRAPSSSYNEQFFGPGTRLTVL.

The chain is built from TRBV2 and TRBJ2-7; no clear D gene. V gave up 4 bases and J gave up 6 bases, with 4 bases separating them. This CDR3 is built from 10 residues. Germline assignment: CDR1 SNHLY and CDR2 FYNNEI. CDR3 sequence reads: CASSGLEQYF. CDR3 nucleotide sequence: TGTGCCAGCAGTGGTCTCGAGCAGTACTTC.

V is TRBV6-1 and J is TRBJ1-2; D is unresolved. V lost 7 bases and J lost 3, with 12 bases in between. Germline V CDR1 and CDR2: MNHNS, SASEGT. This CDR3 region has 13 residues. CDR3 sequence reads: CASTMDGYYGYTF. The CDR3 region has the DNA TGTGCCAGCACCATGGACGGATACTATGGCTACACCTTC.